The entry that follows covers one T cell receptor (beta chain) sequence. These data originate in a study of lymphopenia after photon versus proton radiotherapy. Germline CDR1 is MDHEN and CDR2 is SYDVKM. The CDR3 has 15 amino acids. With V trimmed by 1 base and J by 5 bases, 8 bases remained unmatched. Here immunoSEQ multiplex PCR was the method, and the copy in TCRdb shows in-frame clones only, minus some. The sample has about 20,000 clones; about 83% are singletons. The V and J genes are TRBV28 and TRBJ2-7; 7 bases fit TRBD2. The starting material was peripheral blood, obtained from a patient treated with photon-based radiotherapy. The TCR comes from a woman aged 45-60 years with pancreatic cancer. CDR3 coding DNA: TGTGCCAGCAGTTTATTGGGGGGGGAGTTCCACGAGCAGTACTTC. Protein sequence: CASSLLGGEFHEQYF.